This entry describes one T cell receptor beta chain. Antigen unknown. The CDR3 is made up of 16 amino acids. CDR1 is LNHDA, CDR2 SQIVND, per germline (reference sequence). The J segment lost 6 bases and the V segment lost 2 bases, leaving 6 bases of the junction unmatched. This entry belongs to a study of CD8 T cells in ankylosing spondylitis. Study outcomes and limitations: A motif of 7 to 9 highly homologous TCR beta variants was seen as apparently characteristic of ankylosing spondylitis blood. Disease-linked clones reportedly concentrated significantly in matched ankylosing spondylitis synovial fluid. Clones linked to disease, bearing a CD8+ phenotype, were relatively rare in peripheral blood.

TCRdb processed the 5' RACE reads anew with MiXCR; each CDR3 protein has one entry. The sample comprises hundreds of thousands of distinct CDR3 sequences, around 26% of which are singletons, and about 1% rests with the top ten. The rearrangement links TRBV19 to TRBJ2-2, with 10 bases aligning to TRBD2. The sequencing input was blood, either unsorted or a sorted T cell fraction (not recorded which). The TCR originated in a male donor with ankylosing spondylitis. The CDR3: CASSILSGRAAGELFF. The CDR3 nucleotides read TGTGCCAGTAGTATATTAAGCGGGAGGGCCGCCGGGGAGCTGTTTTTT.